Listed below are T cell receptor beta chains from one sample, sequenced in a study of CD8 T cells in Susac syndrome. TCRdb called the immunoSEQ multiplex PCR reads again in MiXCR, with one record for every CDR3 protein. The table lists about 280,000 distinct CDR3 sequences, about 85% of them singletons, with about 0.11% in the top ten. Source material: CD8+ T cells from PBMCs. The receptors were sampled from a human donor with multiple sclerosis. The CDR3 runs from the conserved cysteine through the conserved F or W. The D gene is left open where the match is weak. The size field is filled for only some rows; it gives once, few, many or a size class.

>.|TRBD1|TRBV29-1|TRBJ2-2|13
CSGGTGEDGELFF
TGCAGCGGGGGGACAGGGGAGGACGGGGAGCTGTTTTTT
>.|TRBD1|TRBV5-1|TRBJ2-5|14
CASRLTGRFETQYF
TGCGCCAGCAGGTTGACAGGGAGATTTGAGACCCAGTACTTC
>.|.|TRBV19|TRBJ1-2|14
CASSPGRALYGYTF
TGTGCCAGTAGTCCCGGCCGGGCCCTCTATGGCTACACCTTC
>.|.|TRBV29-1|TRBJ2-1|11
CSVDGNNEQFF
TGCAGCGTTGATGGGAACAATGAGCAGTTCTTC
>once|TRBD1|TRBV27|TRBJ1-1|14
CASSLTRGPRAAFF
TGTGCCAGCAGTCTCACGAGGGGGCCGCGAGCCGCTTTCTTT
>once|.|TRBV30|TRBJ1-3|14
CAWTGVGSGNTIYF
TGTGCCTGGACGGGGGTAGGATCTGGAAACACCATATATTTT
>.|.|TRBV2|TRBJ2-5|12
CASKVKRETQYF
TGTGCCAGCAAGGTGAAGCGAGAGACCCAGTACTTC
>.|.|TRBV29-1|TRBJ2-1|14
CSVWGHQTNNEQFF
TGCAGCGTTTGGGGACACCAGACGAACAATGAGCAGTTCTTC
>.|.|TRBV20-1|TRBJ2-7|15
CSARPARDAVYEQYF
TGCAGTGCTAGGCCGGCCCGGGACGCCGTCTACGAGCAGTACTTC
>.|TRBD1|TRBV7-9|TRBJ1-5|15
CASSGTGGRNQPQHF
TGTGCCAGCTCCGGGACAGGGGGCCGCAATCAGCCCCAGCATTTT
>.|.|TRBV27|TRBJ2-7|13
CASAVAPSYEQYF
TGTGCCAGCGCAGTCGCGCCTTCCTACGAGCAGTACTTC
>.|TRBD1|TRBV16|TRBJ1-1|15
CASSLGQGMNTEAFF
TGTGCCAGCAGCCTAGGACAGGGAATGAACACTGAAGCTTTCTTT
>.|.|TRBV27|TRBJ2-2|12
CASSPLPGELFF
TGTGCCAGCAGTCCACTACCCGGGGAGCTGTTTTTT
>.|.|TRBV6-1|TRBJ2-7|15
CASKEIGGSSYEQYF
TGTGCCAGCAAAGAAATCGGGGGCAGCTCCTACGAGCAGTACTTC
>.|TRBD2|TRBV27|TRBJ2-5|16
CASSDQAGGPRETQYF
TGTGCCAGCAGCGATCAAGCGGGAGGGCCTCGAGAGACCCAGTACTTC
>.|TRBD1|TRBV7-6|TRBJ2-5|13
CASSPRQGKTQYF
TGTGCCAGCAGCCCAAGACAGGGAAAGACCCAGTACTTC
>.|.|TRBV4-1|TRBJ1-1|13
CASSQALTFEAFF
TGCGCCAGCAGCCAAGCCCTCACGTTTGAAGCTTTCTTT
>.|.|TRBV27|TRBJ2-5|19
CASSYGPRTGSVFQETQYF
TGTGCCAGCAGTTATGGGCCGAGAACAGGTTCAGTCTTCCAAGAGACCCAGTACTTC
>.|.|TRBV9|TRBJ2-5|14
CASSAPGGGETQYF
TGTGCCAGCAGCGCGCCCGGGGGTGGGGAGACCCAGTACTTC
>.|TRBD2|TRBV2|TRBJ2-1|15
CASKEAGGPNNEQFF
TGTGCCAGCAAGGAAGCGGGAGGACCCAACAATGAGCAGTTCTTC
>.|.|TRBV6-1|TRBJ1-6|18
CASSESRGGGLFNSPLHF
TGTGCCAGCAGTGAAAGTCGAGGAGGAGGGCTCTTTAATTCACCCCTCCACTTT
>.|.|TRBV5-1|TRBJ1-5|14
CASSLEGAAQPQHF
TGCGCCAGCAGCTTGGAAGGGGCGGCTCAGCCCCAGCATTTT
>.|.|TRBV7-8|TRBJ1-1|13
CASSPTFGTEAFF
TGTGCCAGCAGCCCGACCTTTGGGACTGAAGCTTTCTTT
>.|.|TRBV11-2|TRBJ2-3|17
CASSLDSRGSPTDTQYF
TGTGCCAGCAGCTTAGATAGTAGAGGATCTCCCACAGATACGCAGTATTTT
>few|.|TRBV29-1|TRBJ1-2|11
CSVGMGKGYTF
TGCAGCGTTGGAATGGGGAAAGGCTACACCTTC
>.|.|TRBV27|TRBJ1-1|13
CASAGIRGTEAFF
TGTGCCAGCGCAGGGATTCGGGGCACTGAAGCTTTCTTT
>.|TRBD2|TRBV6-1|TRBJ2-1|17
CASSESRTSASYNEQFF
TGTGCCAGCAGTGAATCCCGGACTAGCGCGTCCTACAATGAGCAGTTCTTC
>.|TRBD2|TRBV7-8|TRBJ2-5|14
CASSLGTSRETQYF
TGTGCCAGCAGCTTGGGGACTAGTCGAGAGACCCAGTACTTC
>few|.|TRBV28|TRBJ2-7|13
CASSLRGRMEQYF
TGTGCCAGCAGTTTAAGAGGACGGATGGAGCAGTACTTC
>.|TRBD2|TRBV11-2|TRBJ2-3|15
CASSLFGRATDTQYF
TGTGCCAGCAGCTTATTCGGGAGGGCAACAGATACGCAGTATTTT
>once|TRBD1|TRBV27|TRBJ2-7|14
CASRPRGRIYEQYF
TGTGCCAGCAGACCTAGGGGGCGAATCTACGAGCAGTACTTC
>.|.|TRBV7-3|TRBJ2-5|14
CASSLGPRGETQYF
TGTGCCAGCAGCTTAGGTCCTAGGGGAGAGACCCAGTACTTC
>.|.|TRBV4-1|TRBJ2-5|18
CASSIVWRDIPKAETQYF
TGCGCCAGCAGCATAGTATGGCGCGATATTCCTAAGGCAGAGACCCAGTACTTC
>once|TRBD1|TRBV4-2|TRBJ2-2|15
CATAPGTGDTGELFF
TGTGCCACCGCCCCCGGGACAGGGGACACCGGGGAGCTGTTTTTT
>.|.|TRBV7-9|TRBJ1-2|11
CASSLDRGYTF
TGTGCCAGCAGCTTGGACCGTGGCTACACCTTC
>.|TRBD2|TRBV12-3/TRBV12-4|TRBJ2-5|17
CASSPPRLAGDQETQYF
TGTGCCAGCAGTCCGCCTCGACTAGCGGGGGACCAAGAGACCCAGTACTTC
>.|.|TRBV12-3/TRBV12-4|TRBJ2-1|12
CASRDRLNEQFF
TGTGCCAGCAGAGACAGGTTAAATGAGCAGTTCTTC
>.|.|TRBV27|TRBJ2-3|14
CASSLGSRMDTQYF
TGTGCCAGCAGTTTAGGGAGTAGGATGGATACGCAGTATTTT
>.|.|TRBV7-2|TRBJ1-2|17
CAIPEGGKGGANYGYTF
TGTGCCATCCCAGAAGGGGGGAAGGGAGGGGCTAACTATGGCTACACCTTC
>.|.|TRBV10-2|TRBJ2-1|12
CASRDPLNEQFF
TGCGCCAGCAGGGATCCCCTCAATGAGCAGTTCTTC